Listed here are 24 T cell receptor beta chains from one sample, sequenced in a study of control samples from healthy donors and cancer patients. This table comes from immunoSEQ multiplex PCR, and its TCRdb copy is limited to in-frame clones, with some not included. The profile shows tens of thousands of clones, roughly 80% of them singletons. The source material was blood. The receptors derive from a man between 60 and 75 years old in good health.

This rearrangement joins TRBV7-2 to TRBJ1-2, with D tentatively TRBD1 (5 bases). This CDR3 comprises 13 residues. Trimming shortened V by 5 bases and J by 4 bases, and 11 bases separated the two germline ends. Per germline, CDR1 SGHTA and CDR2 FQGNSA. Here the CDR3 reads CASSLGVGYGYTF. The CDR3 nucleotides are TGTGCCAGCAGCCTAGGGGTGGGCTATGGCTACACCTTC.

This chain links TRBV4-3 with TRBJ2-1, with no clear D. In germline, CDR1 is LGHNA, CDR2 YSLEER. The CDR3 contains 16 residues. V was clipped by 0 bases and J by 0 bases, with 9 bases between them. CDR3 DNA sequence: TGCGCCAGCAGCCAAGAGGCAGTCTACTCCTACAATGAGCAGTTCTTC. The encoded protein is CASSQEAVYSYNEQFF.

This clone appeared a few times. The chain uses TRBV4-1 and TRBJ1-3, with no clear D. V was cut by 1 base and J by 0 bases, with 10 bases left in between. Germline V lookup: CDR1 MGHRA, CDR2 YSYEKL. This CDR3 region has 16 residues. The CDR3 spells CASSQVARASGNTIYF. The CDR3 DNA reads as TGCGCCAGCAGCCAAGTAGCTAGAGCCTCTGGAAACACCATATATTTT.

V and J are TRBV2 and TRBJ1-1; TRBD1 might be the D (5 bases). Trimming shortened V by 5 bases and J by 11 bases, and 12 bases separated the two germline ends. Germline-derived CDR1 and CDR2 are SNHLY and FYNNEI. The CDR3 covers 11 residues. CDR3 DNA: TGTGCCAGCAGTTCTGAGGGGTATGCTTTCTTT. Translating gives CASSSEGYAFF.

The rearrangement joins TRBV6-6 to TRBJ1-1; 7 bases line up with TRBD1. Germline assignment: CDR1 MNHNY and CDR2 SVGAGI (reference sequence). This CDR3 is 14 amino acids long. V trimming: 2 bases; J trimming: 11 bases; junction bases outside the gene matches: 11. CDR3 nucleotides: TGTGCCAGCAGTTACGACAGGGTGGCGGGTGAGGCTTTCTTT. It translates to CASSYDRVAGEAFF.

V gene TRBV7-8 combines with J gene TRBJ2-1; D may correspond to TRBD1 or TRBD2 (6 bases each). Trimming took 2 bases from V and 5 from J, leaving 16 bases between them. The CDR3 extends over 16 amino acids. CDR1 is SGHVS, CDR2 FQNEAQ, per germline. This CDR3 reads CASSLPGGTSNNEQFF. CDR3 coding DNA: TGTGCCAGCAGCTTACCCGGCGGGACATCTAACAATGAGCAGTTCTTC. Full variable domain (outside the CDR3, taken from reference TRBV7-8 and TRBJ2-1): GAGVSQSPRYKVAKRGQDVALRCDPISGHVSLFWYQQALGQGPEFLTYFQNEAQLDKSGLPSDRFFAERPEGSVSTLKIQRTQQEDSAVYLCASSLPGGTSNNEQFFGPGTRLTVL.

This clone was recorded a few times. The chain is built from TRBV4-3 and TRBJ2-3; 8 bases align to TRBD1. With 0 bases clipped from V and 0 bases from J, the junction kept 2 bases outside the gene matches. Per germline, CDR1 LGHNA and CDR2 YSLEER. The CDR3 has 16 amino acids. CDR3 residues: CASSQEQGVSTDTQYF. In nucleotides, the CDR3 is TGCGCCAGCAGCCAAGAACAGGGGGTTAGCACAGATACGCAGTATTTT.

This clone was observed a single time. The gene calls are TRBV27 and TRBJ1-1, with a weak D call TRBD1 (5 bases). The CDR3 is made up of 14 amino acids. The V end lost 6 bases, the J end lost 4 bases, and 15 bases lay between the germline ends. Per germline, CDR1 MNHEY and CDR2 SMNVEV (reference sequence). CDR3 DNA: TGTGCCAGCAGCGCAGGGTTAAGGGGCACTGAAGCTTTCTTT. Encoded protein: CASSAGLRGTEAFF.

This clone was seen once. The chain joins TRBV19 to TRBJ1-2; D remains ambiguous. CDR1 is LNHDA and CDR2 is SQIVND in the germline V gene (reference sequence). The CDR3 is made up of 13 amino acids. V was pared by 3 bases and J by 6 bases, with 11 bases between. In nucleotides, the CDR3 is TGTGCCAGTAGTATCAGAGGTAGAGATGGCTACACCTTC. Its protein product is CASSIRGRDGYTF.

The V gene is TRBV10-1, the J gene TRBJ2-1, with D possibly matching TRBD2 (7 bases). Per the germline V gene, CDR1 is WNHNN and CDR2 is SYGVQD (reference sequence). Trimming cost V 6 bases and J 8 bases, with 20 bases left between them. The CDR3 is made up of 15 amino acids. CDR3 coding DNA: TGCGCCAGCAGCTGGGGGGCTAGCGGTGCGGATGAGCAGTTCTTC. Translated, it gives CASSWGASGADEQFF.

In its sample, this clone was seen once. The CDR3 here is CASSLKRNTIYF. The CDR3 DNA reads TGTGCCAGCAGTTTAAAAAGAAACACCATATATTTT. The V gene is TRBV12-3 or TRBV12-4, the J gene TRBJ1-3; D is ambiguous. With 2 bases removed from V and 5 bases from J, the gap between germline ends came to 4 bases. This CDR3 is 12 amino acids long.

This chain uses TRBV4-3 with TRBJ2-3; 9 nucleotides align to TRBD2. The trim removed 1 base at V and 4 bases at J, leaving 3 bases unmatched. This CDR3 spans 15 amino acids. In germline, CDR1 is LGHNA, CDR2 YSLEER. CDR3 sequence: CASSQGAGGADTQYF. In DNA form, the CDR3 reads TGCGCCAGCAGCCAAGGGGCGGGGGGGGCAGATACGCAGTATTTT.

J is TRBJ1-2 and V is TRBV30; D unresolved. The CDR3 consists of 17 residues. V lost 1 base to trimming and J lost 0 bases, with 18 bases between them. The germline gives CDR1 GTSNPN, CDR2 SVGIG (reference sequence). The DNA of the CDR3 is TGTGCCTGGAGTGCTGGAAGGACTGCTAACTCTAACTATGGCTACACCTTC. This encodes CAWSAGRTANSNYGYTF.

The CDR3 reads CASSEYPGQSDHSGNTIYF. The CDR3 nucleotides read TGTGCCAGCAGTGAGTACCCGGGACAGTCCGACCACTCTGGAAACACCATATATTTT. The chain uses TRBV6-1 and TRBJ1-3; 7 bases align to TRBD1. The length of the CDR3 is 19 residues. V shed 3 bases, J shed 0 bases, and the junction held 14 bases outside the gene matches. CDR1 and CDR2 from the germline V gene are MNHNS and SASEGT.

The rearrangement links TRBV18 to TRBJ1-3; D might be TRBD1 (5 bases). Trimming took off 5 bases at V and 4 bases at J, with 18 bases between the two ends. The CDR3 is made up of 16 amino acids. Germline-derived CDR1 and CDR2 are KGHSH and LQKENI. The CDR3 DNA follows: TGTGCCAGCTCAGAGATTGGGCCAGACAGCGGAAACACCATATATTTT. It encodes CASSEIGPDSGNTIYF.

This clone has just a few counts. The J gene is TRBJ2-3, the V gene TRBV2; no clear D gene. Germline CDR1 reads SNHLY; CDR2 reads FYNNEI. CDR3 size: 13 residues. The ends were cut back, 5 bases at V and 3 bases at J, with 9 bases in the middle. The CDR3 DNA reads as TGTGCCAGCAGTAAAGGAAGGACAGATACGCAGTATTTT. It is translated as CASSKGRTDTQYF.

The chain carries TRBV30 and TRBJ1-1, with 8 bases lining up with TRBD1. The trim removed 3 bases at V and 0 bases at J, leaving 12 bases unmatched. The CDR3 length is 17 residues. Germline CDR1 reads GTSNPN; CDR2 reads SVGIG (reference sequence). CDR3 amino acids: CAWRTPRQGAVNTEAFF. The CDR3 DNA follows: TGTGCCTGGAGGACACCCCGGCAGGGGGCGGTGAACACTGAAGCTTTCTTT.

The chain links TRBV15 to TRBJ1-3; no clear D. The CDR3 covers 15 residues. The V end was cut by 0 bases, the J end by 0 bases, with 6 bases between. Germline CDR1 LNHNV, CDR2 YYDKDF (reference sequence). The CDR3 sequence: CATSRDLSSGNTIYF. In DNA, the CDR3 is TGTGCCACCAGCAGAGATCTATCCTCTGGAAACACCATATATTTT.

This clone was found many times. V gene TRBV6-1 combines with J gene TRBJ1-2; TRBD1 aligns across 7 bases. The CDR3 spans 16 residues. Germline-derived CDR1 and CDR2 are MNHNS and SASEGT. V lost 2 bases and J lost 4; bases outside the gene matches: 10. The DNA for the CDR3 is TGTGCCAGCAGTGAAATGGCGGCAGGGGGATCCTATGGCTACACCTTC. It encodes CASSEMAAGGSYGYTF.

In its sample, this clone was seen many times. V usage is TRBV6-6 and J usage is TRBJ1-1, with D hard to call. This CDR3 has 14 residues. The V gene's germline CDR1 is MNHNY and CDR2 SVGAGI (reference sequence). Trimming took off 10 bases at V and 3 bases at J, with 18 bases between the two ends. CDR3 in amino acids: CATSRASGYTEAFF. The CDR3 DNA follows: TGTGCCACCAGCCGGGCCAGTGGGTACACTGAAGCTTTCTTT.

For the CDR3, the DNA is TGTGCCAGCAGCCCCTCTGCGGGGGGTCGGATCGAGACCCAGTACTTC. Residues: CASSPSAGGRIETQYF. This chain links TRBV11-2 with TRBJ2-5; 8 bases are a match to TRBD2. V dropped 5 bases and J dropped 5; count of bases not matched to a gene: 13. The germline CDR1 and CDR2 sequences are SGHAT and FQNNGV. This CDR3 is 16 amino acids long.

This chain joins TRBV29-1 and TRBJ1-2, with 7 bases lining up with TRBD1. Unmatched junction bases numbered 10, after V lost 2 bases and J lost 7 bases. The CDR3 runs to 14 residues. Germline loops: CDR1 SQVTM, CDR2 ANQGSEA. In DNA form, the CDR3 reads TGCAGCGTTGAACAGAGACAGGGCGGCCGTGGCTACACCTTC. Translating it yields CSVEQRQGGRGYTF.

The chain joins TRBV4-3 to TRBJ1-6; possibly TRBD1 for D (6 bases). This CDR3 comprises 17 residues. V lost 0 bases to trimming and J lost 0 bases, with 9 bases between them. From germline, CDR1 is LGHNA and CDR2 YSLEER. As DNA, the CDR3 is TGCGCCAGCAGCCAAGACAGGGGAAGCTCCTATAATTCACCCCTCCACTTT. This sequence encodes CASSQDRGSSYNSPLHF.

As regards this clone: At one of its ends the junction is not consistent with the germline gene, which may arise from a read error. CDR3 in DNA: TGCAGCATTGAGCGGGGTAGCACAGATACGCAGTATTTT. It is translated as CSIERGSTDTQYF. This chain links TRBV29-1 with TRBJ2-3; 7 bases are a match to TRBD2. Germline CDR1 and CDR2: SQVTM and ANQGSEA. The CDR3 runs 13 residues.